This TCR beta chain is drawn from a study of blood T cells in healthy people across ages. About the research overall: Capture via template switching afforded approximately one barcoded beta molecule per two T cells.

About 10 milliliters was the volume of peripheral blood drawn from each donor. Study conclusions and caveats: Long-lived and aged donors differed, with more naive CD4+ cells and higher diversity in the long-lived.

This clonotype showed up just a few times. Its specificity is unknown. A second PCR of roughly 7 to 11 cycles used a sample-barcoded 5' primer and a J-beta primer mix. Each CDR3 protein gets one entry after TCRdb re-called the 5' RACE reads with MiXCR. Of 650,000 or so distinct CDR3 sequences detected, 52% appear once; the ten largest clones hold 13%. This TCR was sampled from a woman of 80 years or more in good health. Sequencing was performed on blood.

The CDR3 region has the DNA TGCGCCAGCAGCTCGGGACTAGCGGGAAGAGGTGTGTTGAAGCAGTACTTC. It specifies CASSSGLAGRGVLKQYF. This chain joins TRBV5-1 and TRBJ2-7; 13 positions match TRBD2. CDR1 and CDR2 from the germline V gene are SGHRS and YFSETQ. After removal of 3 bases from V and 8 bases from J, the junction contained 14 bases not matched to a gene. The CDR3 is made up of 17 amino acids.